This section outlines one T cell receptor (beta chain) sequence together with its context. This CDR3 region has 10 residues. V lost 3 bases and J 6 bases, leaving 6 bases between the germline ends. In germline, CDR1 is GTSNPN, CDR2 SVGIG (reference sequence). This entry comes from a study of blood T cell repertoires in COVID-19. TCRdb's table, derived via immunoSEQ multiplex PCR, lists solely in-frame clones and lacks some. The top ten hold 2.1% of the sample, which has 100,000 to 150,000 clones, approximately 90% seen once. This TCR was recovered from a man aged 50-59 years with COVID-19, enrolled during active disease. Input material: peripheral blood. The chain recombines TRBV30 with TRBJ2-7; D uncertain. The CDR3 nucleotides are TGTGCCTGGAGCGGTGTCGAGCAGTACTTC. This codes for CAWSGVEQYF.